The clone carrying this T cell receptor beta chain has just one count. Its cognate antigen is unknown. This record comes from a study of PD-1 blockade in classical Hodgkin lymphoma. Study observations and caveats: Complete responders possessed baseline diversity comparable to newly diagnosed patients.

Sample time point: cycle 4 day 1 (C4D1), after more than 5 weeks of nivolumab. Patients all relapsed after autologous stem cell transplantation, and there was variation in brentuximab vedotin exposure. Trimming cost V 6 bases and J 0 bases; bases outside gene matches: 6. Germline V gives CDR1 SGHRS, CDR2 YFSETQ. The CDR3 covers 15 residues. Produced via immunoSEQ multiplex PCR; TCRdb's table is partial and in-frame only. Of 25,000 to 35,000 clones listed, just under 80% are singletons. The sample here was peripheral blood mononuclear cells (PBMCs), taken before the fourth cycle of nivolumab. The rearrangement joins TRBV5-1 to TRBJ1-1; 9 nucleotides line up with TRBD1. The receptor comes from a human donor with classical Hodgkin lymphoma. CDR3 sequence reads: CASTQDRGMNTEAFF. The CDR3 region has the DNA TGCGCCAGCACTCAGGACAGGGGCATGAACACTGAAGCTTTCTTT.